These 9 T cell receptor beta chains originate from one sample sequenced in a study of T cells after yellow fever vaccination. MiXCR was run by TCRdb on the 5' RACE reads, yielding one entry per CDR3 protein. The sample contains a few hundred thousand distinct CDR3 sequences, around 5.2% of which appear only once. Here the sequenced sample was CD4+ T cells sorted from PBMCs, taken on the day of the yellow fever booster vaccination. All receptors come from a man aged 18 to 29 who received the YFV17D yellow fever vaccine.

The chain recombines TRBV4-1 with TRBJ1-1; D may be TRBD1 (6 bases). CDR3 length: 13 amino acids. Germline CDR1 and CDR2: MGHRA and YSYEKL. The V end was cut by 10 bases, the J end by 1 base, with 13 bases between. CDR3 amino acids: CATRRQENTEAFF. CDR3 sequence (DNA): TGCGCCACCAGAAGACAGGAGAACACTGAAGCTTTCTTT.

The sample holds a few counts of this clonotype. V is TRBV20-1 and J is TRBJ1-1; D is perhaps TRBD1 (6 bases). Trimming took 0 bases from V and 1 from J, leaving 15 bases between them. Per the germline V gene, CDR1 is DFQATT and CDR2 is SNEGSKA (reference sequence). The CDR3 is 16 amino acids. The DNA of the CDR3 is TGCAGTGCTAGAGATCGTCCGGGACATACGAACACTGAAGCTTTCTTT. This translates into CSARDRPGHTNTEAFF.

This clonotype has a handful of counts. The chain joins TRBV7-2 to TRBJ2-1, with a weak D call TRBD1 (6 bases). Trimming removed 5 bases at V and 9 bases at J, with 17 bases between. Germline values: CDR1 SGHTA, CDR2 FQGNSA. The CDR3 covers 14 residues. The CDR3 DNA follows: TGTGCCAGCAGCCTATGGACAGAAAGCCCTGAGCAGTTCTTC. Its translation is CASSLWTESPEQFF.

This clonotype was observed a few times. The chain combines TRBV20-1 with TRBJ2-4; a possible D gene is TRBD1 (6 bases). V lost 3 bases, J lost 0 bases, and 12 bases lay in between. CDR3 size: 15 residues. Germline CDR1 is DFQATT and CDR2 is SNEGSKA (reference sequence). CDR3: CSARGAMVAKNIQYF. In nucleotides, the CDR3 is TGCAGTGCTAGGGGGGCAATGGTAGCCAAAAACATTCAGTACTTC.

This clonotype was seen ten or more times. The chain links TRBV4-3 to TRBJ2-1, with a possible D match to TRBD2 (5 bases). Looked up from germline, CDR1 is LGHNA and CDR2 is YSLEER. The CDR3 consists of 15 residues. Trimming shortened V by 3 bases and J by 0 bases, and 9 bases separated the two germline ends. The CDR3 nucleotides are TGCGCCAGCAGCCACCTTCGGGGCTCCTACAATGAGCAGTTCTTC. This encodes CASSHLRGSYNEQFF.

The table lists this clonotype with a few counts. V and J are TRBV6-6 and TRBJ2-7; possibly TRBD2 for D (6 bases). Germline V gene lookup returns CDR1 MNHNY and CDR2 SVGAGI (reference sequence). The CDR3 runs 13 residues. With 6 bases removed from V and 1 base from J, the gap between germline ends came to 10 bases. CDR3 protein: CASRRDGSYEQYF. In nucleotides, the CDR3 is TGTGCCAGCAGGCGGGACGGATCCTACGAGCAGTACTTC.

The sample holds many counts of this clonotype. This chain connects TRBV10-1 to TRBJ1-5; TRBD1 matches at 9 bases. Germline values: CDR1 WNHNN, CDR2 SYGVQD (reference sequence). After removal of 3 bases from V and 16 bases from J, the junction contained 7 bases not matched to a gene. The CDR3 has 12 residues. The CDR3 DNA is TGCGCCAGCAGTGATCCGGGACAGGGTCCACATTTT. Its translation is CASSDPGQGPHF.

V and J are TRBV5-1 and TRBJ2-3; 8 bases are shared with TRBD1. CDR1 SGHRS and CDR2 YFSETQ come from the germline V gene. CDR3 length: 16 residues. Unmatched junction bases numbered 7, after V lost 3 bases and J lost 1 base. The CDR3 is CASSYLGGQGTDTQYF. The DNA of the CDR3 is TGCGCCAGCAGCTACCTGGGGGGACAGGGCACAGATACGCAGTATTTT.

The rearrangement uses TRBV4-3 and TRBJ1-3; TRBD1 might be the D (5 bases). This CDR3 comprises 15 residues. Germline V lookup: CDR1 LGHNA, CDR2 YSLEER. V was cut by 3 bases and J by 0 bases, with 9 bases left in between. The CDR3 sequence is CASSQGGDSGNTIYF. The DNA of the CDR3 is TGCGCCAGCAGCCAGGGGGGAGACTCTGGAAACACCATATATTTT.